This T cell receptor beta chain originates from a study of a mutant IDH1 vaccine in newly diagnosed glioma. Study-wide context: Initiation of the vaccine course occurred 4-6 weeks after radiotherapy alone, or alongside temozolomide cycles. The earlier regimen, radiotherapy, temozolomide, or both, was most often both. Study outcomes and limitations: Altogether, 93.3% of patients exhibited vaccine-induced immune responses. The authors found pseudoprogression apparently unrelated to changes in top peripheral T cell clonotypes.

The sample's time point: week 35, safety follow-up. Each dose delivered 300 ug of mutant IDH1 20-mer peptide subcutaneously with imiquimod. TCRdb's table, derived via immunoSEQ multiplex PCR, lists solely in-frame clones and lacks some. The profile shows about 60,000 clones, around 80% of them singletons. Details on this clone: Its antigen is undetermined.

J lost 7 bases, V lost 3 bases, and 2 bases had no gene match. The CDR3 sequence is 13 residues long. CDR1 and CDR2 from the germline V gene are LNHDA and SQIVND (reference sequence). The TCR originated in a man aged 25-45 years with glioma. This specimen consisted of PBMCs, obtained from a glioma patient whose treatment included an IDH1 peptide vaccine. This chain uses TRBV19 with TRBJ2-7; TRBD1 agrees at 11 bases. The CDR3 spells CASSMGQGGEQYF. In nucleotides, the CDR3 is TGTGCCAGTAGTATGGGACAGGGGGGTGAGCAGTACTTC.